This TCR beta chain was observed in a study of T cells in Graves' hyperthyroidism and ophthalmopathy. V trimming: 5 bases; J trimming: 3 bases; junction bases outside the gene matches: 7. Germline values: CDR1 SGHAT, CDR2 FQNNGV. This CDR3 comprises 14 residues. Many counts were recorded for this clonotype. Hyperthyroidism of Graves' type that showed no ophthalmopathy progression within 18 months was stable. Those patients with uncontrolled infection, other autoimmune disease, pregnancy or lactation were excluded. Diagnosis rested on symptoms, serum thyroxine and TRAb, thyroid ultrasound, and orbital computed tomography. Amplified regions were TCR beta CDR3 sequences from RNA transcripts. TCR CDR3 underwent first-round RT-PCR with the HTBI primer set. TCRdb used MiXCR to reprocess the multiplex PCR reads, holding one entry per CDR3 protein. The table shows about 360,000 distinct CDR3 sequences, with approximately 25% occurring only once.

This sequence joins TRBV11-2 and TRBJ2-7; TRBD1 matches at 7 bases. The specimen was blood. This TCR came from a man in his fifties with Graves' hyperthyroidism. DNA of the CDR3: TGTGCCAGCAGCGCACTCGGGACAGACTACGAGCAGTACTTC. It specifies CASSALGTDYEQYF.